Given below is one T cell receptor beta chain in context. The data are from a study of blood T cell repertoires in COVID-19. About the study: Samples representing acute and convalescent COVID-19 were sourced from the United States, Italy and Spain. Sources were T cells, B-cell-depleted T cells, or PBMCs; the material itself was cDNA or gDNA.

CDR3 length equals 16 residues. The authors' processing: Amplification of reference gene primers was used by the study to estimate nucleated cell counts. Profiling relied on immunoSEQ multiplex PCR, and the TCRdb table lists in-frame clones only, not all of them. The V and J calls and the clone size are those of that table, but D and trimming were determined from the DNA. The sample carries approximately 160,000 clones, approximately 87% recorded once. This sequence was found in an older woman with acute or convalescent COVID-19. Sequencing was done on a sample of peripheral blood. This chain connects TRBV21-1 to TRBJ2-1; TRBD2 is the table's D call, not checked against the DNA. TRBV21-1 is classified as a pseudogene. CDR3 loop: CASSKVDWLSYNEQFF. The DNA for the CDR3 is TGTGCCAGCAGCAAAGTTGACTGGCTCTCCTACAATGAGCAGTTCTTC.